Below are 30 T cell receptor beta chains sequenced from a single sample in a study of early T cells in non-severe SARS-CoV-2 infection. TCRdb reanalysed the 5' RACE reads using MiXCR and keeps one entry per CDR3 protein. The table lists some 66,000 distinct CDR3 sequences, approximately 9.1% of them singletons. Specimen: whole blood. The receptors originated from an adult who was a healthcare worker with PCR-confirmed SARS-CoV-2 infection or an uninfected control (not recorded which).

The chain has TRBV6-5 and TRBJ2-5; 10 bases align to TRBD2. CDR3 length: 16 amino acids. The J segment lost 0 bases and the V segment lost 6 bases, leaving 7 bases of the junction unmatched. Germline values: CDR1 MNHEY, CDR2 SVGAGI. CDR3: CASRSLAGSYQETQYF. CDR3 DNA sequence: TGTGCCAGCAGATCACTAGCGGGAAGCTACCAAGAGACCCAGTACTTC.

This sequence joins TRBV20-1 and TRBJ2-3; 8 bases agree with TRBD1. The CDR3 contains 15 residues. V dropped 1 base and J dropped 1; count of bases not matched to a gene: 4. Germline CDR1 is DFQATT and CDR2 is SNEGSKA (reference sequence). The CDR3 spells CSARVLTGGTDTQYF. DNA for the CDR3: TGCAGTGCTAGAGTCCTGACAGGGGGCACAGATACGCAGTATTTT.

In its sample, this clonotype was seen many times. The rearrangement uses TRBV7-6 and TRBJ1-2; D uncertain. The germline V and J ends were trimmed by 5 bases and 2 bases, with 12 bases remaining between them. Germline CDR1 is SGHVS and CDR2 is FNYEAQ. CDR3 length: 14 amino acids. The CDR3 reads CASSPRTDNYGYTF. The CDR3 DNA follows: TGTGCCAGCAGCCCGAGGACGGACAACTATGGCTACACCTTC.

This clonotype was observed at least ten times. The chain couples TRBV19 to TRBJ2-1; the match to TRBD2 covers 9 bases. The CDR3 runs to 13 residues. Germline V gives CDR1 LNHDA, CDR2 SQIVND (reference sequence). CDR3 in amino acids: CGAAGGPYNEQFF. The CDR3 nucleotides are TGTGGCGCGGCGGGAGGGCCCTACAATGAGCAGTTCTTC.

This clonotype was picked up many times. CDR3: CASSRDVNTEAFF. The CDR3 bases are TGTGCCAGCAGCAGGGACGTGAACACTGAAGCTTTCTTT. This sequence joins TRBV6-2 or TRBV6-3 and TRBJ1-1; weak D call: TRBD1 (5 bases). This CDR3 region has 13 residues. V dropped 6 bases and J dropped 0 bases, with 8 bases sitting between them. Germline CDR1 and CDR2: MNHEY and SVGEGT.

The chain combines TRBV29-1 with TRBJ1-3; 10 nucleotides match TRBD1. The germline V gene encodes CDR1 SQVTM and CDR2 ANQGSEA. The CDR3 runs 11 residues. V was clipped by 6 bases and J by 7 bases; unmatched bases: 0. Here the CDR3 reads CSVDRGNTIYF. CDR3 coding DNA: TGCAGCGTGGACAGGGGGAACACCATATATTTT.

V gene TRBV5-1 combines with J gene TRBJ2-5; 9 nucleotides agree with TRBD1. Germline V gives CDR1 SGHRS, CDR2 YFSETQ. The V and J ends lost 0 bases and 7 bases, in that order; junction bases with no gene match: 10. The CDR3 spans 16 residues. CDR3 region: CASSLDRGQAAGTQYF. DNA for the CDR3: TGCGCCAGCAGCTTGGACAGGGGGCAAGCGGCCGGGACCCAGTACTTC.

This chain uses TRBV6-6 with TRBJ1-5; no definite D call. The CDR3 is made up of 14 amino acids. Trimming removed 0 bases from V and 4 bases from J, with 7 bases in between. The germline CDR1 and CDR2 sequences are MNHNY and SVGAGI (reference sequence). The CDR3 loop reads CASSYSRSNQPQHF. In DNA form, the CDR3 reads TGTGCCAGCAGTTACTCAAGGAGTAATCAGCCCCAGCATTTT.

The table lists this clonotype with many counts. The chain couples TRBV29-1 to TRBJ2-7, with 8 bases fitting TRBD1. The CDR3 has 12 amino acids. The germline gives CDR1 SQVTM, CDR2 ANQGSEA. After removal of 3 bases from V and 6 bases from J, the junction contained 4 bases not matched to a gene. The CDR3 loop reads CSVEGRGREQYF. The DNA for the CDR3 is TGCAGCGTTGAGGGCAGGGGGCGCGAGCAGTACTTC.

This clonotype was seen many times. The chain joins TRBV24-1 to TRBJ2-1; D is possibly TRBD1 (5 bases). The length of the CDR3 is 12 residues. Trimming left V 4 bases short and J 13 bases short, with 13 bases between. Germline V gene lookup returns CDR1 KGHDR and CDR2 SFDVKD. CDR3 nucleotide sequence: TGTGCCACCAGTGACCCAGACAGCTCCCAGTTCTTC. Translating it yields CATSDPDSSQFF.

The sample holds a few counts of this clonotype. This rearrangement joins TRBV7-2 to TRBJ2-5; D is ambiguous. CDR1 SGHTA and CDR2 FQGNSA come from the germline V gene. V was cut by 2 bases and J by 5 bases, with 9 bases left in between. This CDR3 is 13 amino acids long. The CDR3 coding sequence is TGTGCCAGCAGCTTAAACCGGGCGGAGACCCAGTACTTC. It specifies CASSLNRAETQYF.

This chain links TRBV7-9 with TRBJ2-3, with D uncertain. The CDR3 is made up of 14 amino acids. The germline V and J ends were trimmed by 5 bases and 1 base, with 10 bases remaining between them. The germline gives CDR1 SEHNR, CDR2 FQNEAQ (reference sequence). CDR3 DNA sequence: TGTGCCAGCAGCAAGAGAGTTCGCACAGATACGCAGTATTTT. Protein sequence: CASSKRVRTDTQYF.

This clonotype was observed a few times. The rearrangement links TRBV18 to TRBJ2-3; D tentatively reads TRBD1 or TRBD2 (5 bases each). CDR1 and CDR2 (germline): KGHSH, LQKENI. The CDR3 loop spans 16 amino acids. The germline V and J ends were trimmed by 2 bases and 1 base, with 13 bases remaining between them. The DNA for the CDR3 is TGTGCCAGCTCACCAATCGGGGCGCGGGGCACAGATACGCAGTATTTT. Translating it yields CASSPIGARGTDTQYF. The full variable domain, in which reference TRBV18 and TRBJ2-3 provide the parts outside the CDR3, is NAGVMQNPRHLVRRRGQEARLRCSPMKGHSHVYWYRQLPEEGLKFMVYLQKENIIDESGMPKERFSAEFPKEGPSILRIQQVVRGDSAAYFCASSPIGARGTDTQYFGPGTRLTVL.

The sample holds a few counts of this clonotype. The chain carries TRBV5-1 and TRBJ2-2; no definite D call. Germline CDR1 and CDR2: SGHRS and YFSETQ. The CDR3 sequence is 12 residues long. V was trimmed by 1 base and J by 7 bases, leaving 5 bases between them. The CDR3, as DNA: TGCGCCAGCAGCTTGTTCCTCGGGGAGCTGTTTTTT. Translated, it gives CASSLFLGELFF.

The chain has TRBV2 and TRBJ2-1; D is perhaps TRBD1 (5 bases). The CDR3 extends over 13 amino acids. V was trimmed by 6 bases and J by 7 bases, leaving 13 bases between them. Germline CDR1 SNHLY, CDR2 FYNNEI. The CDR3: CASRAGWANEQFF. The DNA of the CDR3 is TGTGCCAGCAGAGCAGGGTGGGCGAATGAGCAGTTCTTC.

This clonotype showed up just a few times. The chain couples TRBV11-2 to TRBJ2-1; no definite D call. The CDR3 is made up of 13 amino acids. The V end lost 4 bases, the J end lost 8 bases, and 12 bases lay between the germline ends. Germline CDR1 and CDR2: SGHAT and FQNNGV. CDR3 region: CASSSPDMDEQFF. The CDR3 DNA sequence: TGTGCCAGCAGCTCCCCCGATATGGATGAGCAGTTCTTC.

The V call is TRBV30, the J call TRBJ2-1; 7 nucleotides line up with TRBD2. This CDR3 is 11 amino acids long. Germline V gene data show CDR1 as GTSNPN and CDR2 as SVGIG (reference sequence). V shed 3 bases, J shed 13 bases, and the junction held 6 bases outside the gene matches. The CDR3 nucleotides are TGTGCCTGGAGCGGACTAGAGGATCAGTTCTTC. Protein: CAWSGLEDQFF.

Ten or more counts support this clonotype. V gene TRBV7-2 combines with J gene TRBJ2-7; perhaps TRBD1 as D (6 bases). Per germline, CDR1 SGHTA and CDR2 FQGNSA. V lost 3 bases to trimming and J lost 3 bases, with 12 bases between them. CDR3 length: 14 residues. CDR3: CASSFRDTYYEQYF. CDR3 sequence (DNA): TGTGCCAGCAGCTTCCGGGACACGTACTACGAGCAGTACTTC.

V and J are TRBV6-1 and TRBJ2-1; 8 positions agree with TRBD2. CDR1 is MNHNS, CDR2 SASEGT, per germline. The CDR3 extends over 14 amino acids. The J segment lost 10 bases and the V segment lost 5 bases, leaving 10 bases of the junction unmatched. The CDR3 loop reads CASSSSGISWEQFF. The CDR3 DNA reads TGTGCCAGCAGTAGTAGCGGGATCTCCTGGGAGCAGTTCTTC.

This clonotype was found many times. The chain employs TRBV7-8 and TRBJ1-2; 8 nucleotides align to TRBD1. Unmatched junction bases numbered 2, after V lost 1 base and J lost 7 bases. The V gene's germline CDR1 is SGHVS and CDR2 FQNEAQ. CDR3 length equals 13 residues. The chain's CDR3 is CASSLVTGVGYTF. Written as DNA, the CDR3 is TGTGCCAGCAGCTTAGTGACAGGGGTTGGCTACACCTTC. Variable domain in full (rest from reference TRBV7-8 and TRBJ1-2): GAGVSQSPRYKVAKRGQDVALRCDPISGHVSLFWYQQALGQGPEFLTYFQNEAQLDKSGLPSDRFFAERPEGSVSTLKIQRTQQEDSAVYLCASSLVTGVGYTFGSGTRLTVV.

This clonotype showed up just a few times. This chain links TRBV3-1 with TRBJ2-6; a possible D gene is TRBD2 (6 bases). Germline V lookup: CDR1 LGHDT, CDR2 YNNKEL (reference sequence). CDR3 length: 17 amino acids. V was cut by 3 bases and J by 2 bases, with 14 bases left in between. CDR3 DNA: TGTGCCAGCAGCCAGGTCTTACCGGGGGCTGGGGCCAACGTCCTGACTTTC. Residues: CASSQVLPGAGANVLTF.

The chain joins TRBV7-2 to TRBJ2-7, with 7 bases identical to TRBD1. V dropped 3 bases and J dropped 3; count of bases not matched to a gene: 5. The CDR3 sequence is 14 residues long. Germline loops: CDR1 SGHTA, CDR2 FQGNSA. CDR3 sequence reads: CASSFTRDSYEQYF. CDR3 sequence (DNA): TGTGCCAGCAGCTTTACCCGGGACAGCTACGAGCAGTACTTC.

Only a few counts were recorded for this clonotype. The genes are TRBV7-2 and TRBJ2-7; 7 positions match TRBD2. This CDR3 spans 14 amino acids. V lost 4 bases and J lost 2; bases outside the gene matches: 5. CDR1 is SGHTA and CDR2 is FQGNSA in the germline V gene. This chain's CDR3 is CASSSSGKTYEQYF. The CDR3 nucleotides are TGTGCCAGCAGCTCGAGCGGGAAAACCTACGAGCAGTACTTC.

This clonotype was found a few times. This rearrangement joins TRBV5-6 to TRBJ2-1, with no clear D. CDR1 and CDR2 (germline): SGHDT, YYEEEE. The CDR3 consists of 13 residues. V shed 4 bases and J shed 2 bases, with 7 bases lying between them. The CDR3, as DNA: TGTGCCAGCAGCCGGGTCACCTACAATGAGCAGTTCTTC. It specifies CASSRVTYNEQFF.

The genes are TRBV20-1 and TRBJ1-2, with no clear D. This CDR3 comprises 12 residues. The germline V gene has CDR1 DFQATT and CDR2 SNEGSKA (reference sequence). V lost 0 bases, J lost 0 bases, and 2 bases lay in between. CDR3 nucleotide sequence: TGCAGTGCTAGAGACACTAACTATGGCTACACCTTC. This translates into CSARDTNYGYTF.

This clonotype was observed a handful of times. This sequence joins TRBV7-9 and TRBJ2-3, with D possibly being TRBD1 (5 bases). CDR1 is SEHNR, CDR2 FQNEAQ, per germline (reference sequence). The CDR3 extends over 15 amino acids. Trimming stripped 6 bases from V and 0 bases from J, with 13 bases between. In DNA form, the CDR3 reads TGTGCCAGCAGTTCTCTTCAGGGTAGCACAGATACGCAGTATTTT. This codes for CASSSLQGSTDTQYF. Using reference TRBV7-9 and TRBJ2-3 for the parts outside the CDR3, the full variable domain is DTGVSQNPRHKITKRGQNVTFRCDPISEHNRLYWYRQTLGQGPEFLTYFQNEAQLEKSRLLSDRFSAERPKGSFSTLEIQRTEQGDSAMYLCASSSLQGSTDTQYFGPGTRLTVL.

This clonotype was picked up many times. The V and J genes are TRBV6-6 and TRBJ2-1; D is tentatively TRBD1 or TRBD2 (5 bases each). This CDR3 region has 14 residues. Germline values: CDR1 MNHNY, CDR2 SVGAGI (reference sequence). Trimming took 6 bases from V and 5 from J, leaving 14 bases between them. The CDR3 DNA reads TGTGCCAGCAGGGATGGGGGTCCTAACAATGAGCAGTTCTTC. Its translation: CASRDGGPNNEQFF.

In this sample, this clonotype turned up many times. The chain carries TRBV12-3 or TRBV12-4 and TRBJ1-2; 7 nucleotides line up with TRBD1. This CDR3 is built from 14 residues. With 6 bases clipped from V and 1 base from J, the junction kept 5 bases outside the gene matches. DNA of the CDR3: TGTGCCAGCAGGGGGACAGAGAGTAACTATGGCTACACCTTC. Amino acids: CASRGTESNYGYTF.

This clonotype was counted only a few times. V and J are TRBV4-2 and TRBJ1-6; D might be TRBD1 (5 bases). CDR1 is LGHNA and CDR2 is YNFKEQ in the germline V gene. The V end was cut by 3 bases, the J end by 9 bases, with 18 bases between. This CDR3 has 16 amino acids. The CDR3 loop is CASSHQLGGEVSPLHF. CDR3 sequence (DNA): TGTGCCAGCAGCCACCAGTTGGGGGGGGAAGTTTCACCCCTCCACTTT.

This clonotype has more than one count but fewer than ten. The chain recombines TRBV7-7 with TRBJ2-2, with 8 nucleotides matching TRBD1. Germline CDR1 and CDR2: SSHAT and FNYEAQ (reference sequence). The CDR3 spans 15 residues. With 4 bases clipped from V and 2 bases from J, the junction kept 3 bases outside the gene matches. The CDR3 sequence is CASSSGTGNTGELFF. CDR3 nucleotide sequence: TGTGCCAGCAGCTCCGGGACAGGAAACACCGGGGAGCTGTTTTTT.